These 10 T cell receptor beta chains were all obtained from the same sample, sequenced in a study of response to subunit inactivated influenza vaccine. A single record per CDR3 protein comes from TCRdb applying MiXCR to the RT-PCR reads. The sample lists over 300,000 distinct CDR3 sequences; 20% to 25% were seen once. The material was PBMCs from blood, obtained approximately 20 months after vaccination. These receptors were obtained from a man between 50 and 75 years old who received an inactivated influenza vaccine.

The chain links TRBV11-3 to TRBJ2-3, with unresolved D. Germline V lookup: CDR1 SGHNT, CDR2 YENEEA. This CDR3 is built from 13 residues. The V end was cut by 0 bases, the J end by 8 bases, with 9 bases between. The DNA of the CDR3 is TGTGCCAGCAGCTTAGATATGTCAGCTACGCAGTATTTT. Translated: CASSLDMSATQYF.

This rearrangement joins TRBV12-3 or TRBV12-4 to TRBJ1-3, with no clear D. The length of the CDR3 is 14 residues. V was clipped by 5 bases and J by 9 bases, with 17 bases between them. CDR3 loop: CASSPDGLSSTIYF. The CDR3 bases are TGTGCCAGCAGTCCGGACGGACTGTCGAGCACCATATATTTT.

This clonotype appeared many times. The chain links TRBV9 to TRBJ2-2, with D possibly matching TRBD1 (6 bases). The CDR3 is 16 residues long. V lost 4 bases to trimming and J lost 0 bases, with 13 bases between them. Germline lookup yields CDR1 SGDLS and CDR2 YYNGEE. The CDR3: CASSPRQAANTGELFF. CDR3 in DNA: TGTGCCAGCAGCCCCCGACAGGCCGCGAACACCGGGGAGCTGTTTTTT.

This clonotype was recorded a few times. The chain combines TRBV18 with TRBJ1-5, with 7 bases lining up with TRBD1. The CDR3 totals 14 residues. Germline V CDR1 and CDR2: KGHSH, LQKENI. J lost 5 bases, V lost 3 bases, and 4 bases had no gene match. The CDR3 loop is CASSPTGEDQPQHF. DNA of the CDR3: TGTGCCAGCTCACCCACAGGGGAGGATCAGCCCCAGCATTTT. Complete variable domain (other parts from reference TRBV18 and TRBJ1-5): NAGVMQNPRHLVRRRGQEARLRCSPMKGHSHVYWYRQLPEEGLKFMVYLQKENIIDESGMPKERFSAEFPKEGPSILRIQQVVRGDSAAYFCASSPTGEDQPQHFGDGTRLSIL.

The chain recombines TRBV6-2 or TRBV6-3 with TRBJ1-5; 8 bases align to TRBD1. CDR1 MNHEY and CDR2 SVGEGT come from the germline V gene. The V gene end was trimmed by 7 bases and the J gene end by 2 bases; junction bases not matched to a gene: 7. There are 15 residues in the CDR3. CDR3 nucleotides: TGTGCCAGCAAGACAGGGGAGTGGCGCAATCAGCCCCAGCATTTT. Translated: CASKTGEWRNQPQHF.

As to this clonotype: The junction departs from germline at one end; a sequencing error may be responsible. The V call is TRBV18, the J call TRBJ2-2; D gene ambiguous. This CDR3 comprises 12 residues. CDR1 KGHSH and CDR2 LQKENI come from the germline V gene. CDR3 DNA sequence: TGTGCCAGCTCTCCACTGTCCGGGGAGCTGTTTTTT. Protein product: CASSPLSGELFF.

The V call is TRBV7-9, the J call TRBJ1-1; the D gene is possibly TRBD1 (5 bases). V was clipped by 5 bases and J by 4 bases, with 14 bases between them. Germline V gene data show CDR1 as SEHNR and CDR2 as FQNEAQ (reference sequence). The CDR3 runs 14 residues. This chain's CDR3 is CASSPGGLGTEAFF. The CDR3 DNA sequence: TGTGCCAGCAGCCCCGGGGGATTGGGCACTGAAGCTTTCTTT.

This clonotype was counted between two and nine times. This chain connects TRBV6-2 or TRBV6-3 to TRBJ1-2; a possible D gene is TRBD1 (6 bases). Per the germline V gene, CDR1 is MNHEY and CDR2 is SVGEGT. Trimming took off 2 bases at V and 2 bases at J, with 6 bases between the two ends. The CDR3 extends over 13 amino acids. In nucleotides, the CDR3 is TGTGCCAGCAGTTACGGACAGAACTATGGCTACACCTTC. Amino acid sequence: CASSYGQNYGYTF.

The CDR3 loop is CSVISGGTDTQYF. DNA of the CDR3: TGCAGCGTGATTTCGGGGGGTACAGATACGCAGTATTTT. This chain joins TRBV29-1 and TRBJ2-3; TRBD2 aligns across 7 bases. Trimming removed 6 bases from V and 3 bases from J; junction bases left unmatched: 6. The germline gives CDR1 SQVTM, CDR2 ANQGSEA. The CDR3 is 13 residues long.

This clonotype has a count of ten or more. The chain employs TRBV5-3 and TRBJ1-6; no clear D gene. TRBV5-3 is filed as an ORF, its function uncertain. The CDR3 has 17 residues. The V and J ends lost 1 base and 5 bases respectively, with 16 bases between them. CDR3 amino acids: CARSLPDRVPHNSPLHF. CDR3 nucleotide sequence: TGTGCCAGAAGCTTGCCGGACCGGGTCCCCCATAATTCACCCCTCCACTTT.